The rows below give T cell receptor beta chains drawn from one sample of a study of shared clonotypes between healthy human individuals. Assay: immunoSEQ multiplex PCR; the TCRdb copy retains only in-frame clones and omits some. The sample has about 680,000 clones; under 95% are singletons. Sample: naive CD8+ T cells sorted from blood. The receptors come from a man aged 25 to 40 in good health. The CDR3 runs from the conserved cysteine through the conserved F or W. Each record gives: D gene, V gene, clone size, J gene, CDR3 DNA, CDR3 protein. The D gene is left open where the match is weak. Rows may omit the clone size; those that give it use once, few, many or a size class.

>TRBD1|TRBV9|NA|TRBJ2-5
TGTGCCAGCAGCGGGGACAGGGAAGAGACCCAGTACTTC
CASSGDREETQYF
>NA|TRBV29-1|NA|TRBJ1-1
TGCAGCGTACAAATGAACACTGAAGCTTTCTTT
CSVQMNTEAFF
>NA|TRBV28|few|TRBJ2-7
TGTGCCAGCAGTTTTGGCAAGACTAGCTACGAGCAGTACTTC
CASSFGKTSYEQYF
>NA|TRBV11-1|NA|TRBJ2-1
TGTGCCAGCAGCTCGGGACCGAGCTCCTACAATGAGCAGTTCTTC
CASSSGPSSYNEQFF
>NA|TRBV6-6|NA|TRBJ2-2
TGTGCCAGCAGTTTTTCTTCTCCGGTCGGGGAGCTGTTTTTT
CASSFSSPVGELFF
>TRBD1|TRBV5-1|NA|TRBJ2-3
TGCGCCAGCACCTTGGTGCAGGGGGCGAGTACAGATACGCAGTATTTT
CASTLVQGASTDTQYF
>NA|TRBV10-2|NA|TRBJ2-7
TGCGCCAGCAGTGGGGCCAATATAAACGAGCTTTACTTC
CASSGANINELYF
>TRBD2|TRBV7-3|NA|TRBJ2-1
TGTGCCAGCAGCGAGTCACTAGCGGGAGGCGGCAATGAGCAGTTCTTC
CASSESLAGGGNEQFF
>NA|TRBV5-1|NA|TRBJ1-1
TGCGCCAGCAGCATGCAGGGGAACACTGAAGCTTTCTTT
CASSMQGNTEAFF
>TRBD1|TRBV4-1|NA|TRBJ2-7
TGCGCCAGCAGCCAAGGGGCAGGGGGTTCCTACGAGCAGTACTTC
CASSQGAGGSYEQYF
>TRBD1|TRBV11-2|NA|TRBJ2-7
TGTGCCAGCAGCTTAGAACAGGGGTTCTACGAGCAGTACTTC
CASSLEQGFYEQYF
>NA|TRBV6-6|NA|TRBJ1-4
TGTGCCAGCAGTTCCCCCGGGGATGCAACTAATGAAAAACTGTTTTTT
CASSSPGDATNEKLFF
>NA|TRBV11-3|NA|TRBJ2-7
TGTGCCAGCAGCTTAGCCAGCGGAAACTACGAGCAGTACTTC
CASSLASGNYEQYF
>NA|TRBV27|once|TRBJ2-3
TGTGCCAGCAGTAACCCCTTTTGGGGGGAAGGAGGCACAGATACGCAGTATTTT
CASSNPFWGEGGTDTQYF
>NA|TRBV28|NA|TRBJ2-7
TGTGCCAGCAGGCCGGGTTGGGGGCTCTACGAGCAGTACTTC
CASRPGWGLYEQYF
>NA|TRBV2|NA|TRBJ2-1
TGTGCCAGCATGGCGGCAGGGACCTACAATGAGCAGTTCTTC
CASMAAGTYNEQFF
>NA|TRBV7-9|NA|TRBJ2-2
TGTGCCAGCAGCTCCGTCACCGGGGAGCTGTTTTTT
CASSSVTGELFF
>TRBD2|TRBV7-6|NA|TRBJ2-7
TGTGCCAGCAGCTTAGCGGGAGGGCCCCACGAGCAGTACTTC
CASSLAGGPHEQYF
>NA|TRBV18|NA|TRBJ2-1
TGTGCCAGCTCCCTGGGCCCAAACCACGATGAGCAGTTCTTC
CASSLGPNHDEQFF
>NA|TRBV11-2|NA|TRBJ1-4
TGTGCCAGCAGCTTAGTCCGGGGAACTAATGAAAAACTGTTTTTT
CASSLVRGTNEKLFF
>TRBD2|TRBV28|NA|TRBJ2-1
TGTGCCAGCAGTTTATTCTTCGGGCTAGCGGGAGGGACCAATGAGCAGTTCTTC
CASSLFFGLAGGTNEQFF
>NA|TRBV28|once|TRBJ2-5
TGTGCCAGCGGCCTGAGGGACCAAGAGACCCAGTACTTC
CASGLRDQETQYF
>NA|TRBV9|NA|TRBJ1-1
TGTGCCAGCAGCGTTACTGGGAACACTGAAGCTTTCTTT
CASSVTGNTEAFF
>TRBD2|TRBV28|NA|TRBJ2-5
TGTGCCAGCATTCTGCGGGAGGGAGAGACCCAGTACTTC
CASILREGETQYF
>TRBD2|TRBV7-9|NA|TRBJ2-5
TGTGCCAGCAGCAGATCGCCGGGAGGTCCCGGAGGGACCCAGTACTTC
CASSRSPGGPGGTQYF
>TRBD2|TRBV30|once|TRBJ2-1
TGTGCCTGGAGTGTTGGAGCGGGAGGCTACAATGAGCAGTTCTTC
CAWSVGAGGYNEQFF
>TRBD1|TRBV11-2|NA|TRBJ2-1
TGTGCCAGCAGCTTTAGACTTGACAGGGATAATGAGCAGTTCTTC
CASSFRLDRDNEQFF
>NA|TRBV19|NA|TRBJ2-2
TGTGCCAGTATAGCTGAAAACACCGGGGAGCTGTTTTTT
CASIAENTGELFF
>NA|TRBV7-9|NA|TRBJ2-7
TGTGCCAGCAGCCCCCGCCTGGAAAGCGGAGCCTACGAGCAGTACTTC
CASSPRLESGAYEQYF
>NA|TRBV28|NA|TRBJ2-5
TGTGCCAGCAGTCAACAAGAGACCCAGTACTTC
CASSQQETQYF
>TRBD2|TRBV25-1|NA|TRBJ2-1
TGTGCCAGCAGTGCAAATCCGGGACTAGGACGATACAATGAGCAGTTCTTC
CASSANPGLGRYNEQFF
>NA|TRBV7-9|few|TRBJ2-1
TGTGCCAGCAGCTTAGCCCCAGGAAATGAGCAGTTCTTC
CASSLAPGNEQFF
>TRBD2|TRBV11-2|NA|TRBJ2-3
TGTGCCAGCAGCTTAACCGCGGGACTAGCGGGAGCGGATACGCAGTATTTT
CASSLTAGLAGADTQYF
>NA|TRBV9|NA|TRBJ1-4
TGTGCCAGCAGCGTAGCAGGGGCGATTAATGAAAAACTGTTTTTT
CASSVAGAINEKLFF
>TRBD2|TRBV9|NA|TRBJ2-1
TGTGCCAGCAGCAATGGGACTAGCGGGAGCTACAATGAGCAGTTCTTC
CASSNGTSGSYNEQFF
>NA|TRBV5-1|few|TRBJ1-1
TGCGCCAGCAGCTCGGATCTCACTGAAGCTTTCTTT
CASSSDLTEAFF
>NA|TRBV27|NA|TRBJ2-1
TGTGCCAGCACCAAAAGATCTGGTTCCGGTGAGCAGTTCTTC
CASTKRSGSGEQFF
>TRBD2|TRBV19|NA|TRBJ2-7
TGTGCCAGTAGTTTAGCGGGGAACTCGGGTGAGCAGTACTTC
CASSLAGNSGEQYF
>NA|TRBV27|NA|TRBJ2-7
TGTGCCAGCAGTCGGGAGAAGCCCTACGAGCAGTACTTC
CASSREKPYEQYF
>NA|TRBV5-6|NA|TRBJ1-2
TGTGCCAGCACCCATTATGTTCCCCCCGGGATAAACTATGGCTACACCTTC
CASTHYVPPGINYGYTF
>NA|TRBV5-1|NA|TRBJ2-1
TGCGCCAGCAGCGTTCGGAGCGACAATGAGCAGTTCTTC
CASSVRSDNEQFF
>NA|TRBV15|once|TRBJ1-5
TGTGCCACCAGCAGACCACCGAGCAATCAGCCCCAGCATTTT
CATSRPPSNQPQHF
>TRBD2|TRBV29-1|NA|TRBJ2-1
TGCAGCGTTGATGGGCGGGAGGGTAGCACCTACAATGAGCAGTTCTTC
CSVDGREGSTYNEQFF
>TRBD2|TRBV28|NA|TRBJ2-3
TGTGCCAGCAGTAAAAGGACTAGCGGCAGCACAGATACGCAGTATTTT
CASSKRTSGSTDTQYF
>NA|TRBV6-6|once|TRBJ2-3
TGTGCCAGCAGTTGGAGGGAGAGAGATACGCAGTATTTT
CASSWRERDTQYF
>TRBD1|TRBV4-1|NA|TRBJ1-1
TGCGCCAGCACCCGCACAGGGGAAGGGATGAACACTGAAGCTTTCTTT
CASTRTGEGMNTEAFF
>NA|TRBV9|NA|TRBJ2-3
TGTGCCAGCAGCGTAGAGGCAGGGCTGGACACAGATACGCAGTATTTT
CASSVEAGLDTDTQYF
>TRBD1|TRBV11-2|NA|TRBJ2-3
TGTGCCAGCAGCTTAGCCGCAGGGGGCGCGGGCACAGATACGCAGTATTTT
CASSLAAGGAGTDTQYF
>TRBD2|TRBV5-4|NA|TRBJ2-3
TGTGCCAGCAGCCCGGGACTAGCGGGAGGAGATACGCAGTATTTT
CASSPGLAGGDTQYF
>NA|TRBV5-4|NA|TRBJ1-1
TGTGCCAGCAGCAGAAGGGAGGTGACTGAAGCTTTCTTT
CASSRREVTEAFF
>NA|TRBV15|once|TRBJ2-1
TGTGCCACCAGCAGTACGTTGGATGAGCAGTTCTTC
CATSSTLDEQFF
>TRBD2|TRBV4-1|NA|TRBJ2-7
TGCGCCAGCAGCCAGGGACTAGCGGGAGGGCAGGAGCAGTACTTC
CASSQGLAGGQEQYF
>NA|TRBV9|NA|TRBJ1-5
TGTGCCAGCAGCGCGGATCAGCCCCAGCATTTT
CASSADQPQHF
>NA|TRBV28|NA|TRBJ2-2
TGTGCCAGCAGTCATAGGACAGTTAACACCGGGGAGCTGTTTTTT
CASSHRTVNTGELFF